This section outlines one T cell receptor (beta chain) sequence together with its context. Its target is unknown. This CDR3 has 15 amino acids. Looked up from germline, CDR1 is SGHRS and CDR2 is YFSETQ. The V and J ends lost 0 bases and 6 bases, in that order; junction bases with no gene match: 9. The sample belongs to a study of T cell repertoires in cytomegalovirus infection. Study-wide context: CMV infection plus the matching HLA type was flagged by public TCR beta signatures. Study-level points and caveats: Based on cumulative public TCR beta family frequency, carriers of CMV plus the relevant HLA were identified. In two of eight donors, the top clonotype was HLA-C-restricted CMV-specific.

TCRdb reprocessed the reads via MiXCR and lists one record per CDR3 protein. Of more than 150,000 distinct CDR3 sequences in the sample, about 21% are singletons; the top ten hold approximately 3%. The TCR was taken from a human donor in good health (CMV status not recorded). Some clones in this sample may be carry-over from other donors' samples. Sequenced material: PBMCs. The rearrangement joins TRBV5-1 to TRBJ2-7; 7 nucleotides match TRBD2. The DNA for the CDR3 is TGCGCCAGCAGCTTGGGCGCGGGAGCTTCCGCCGAGCAGTACTTC. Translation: CASSLGAGASAEQYF.